The sequence of this TCR beta chain was determined in a study of blood T cell repertoires in COVID-19. As for the study in general: Italy, Spain and the United States were the sources of the convalescent and acute COVID-19 samples. Sample material is recorded as cDNA or gDNA derived from T cells, B-cell-depleted T cells, or PBMCs.

Authors' methods: Researchers report that nucleated cell counts were estimated from reference gene primer amplification. Sequenced by immunoSEQ multiplex PCR; TCRdb stores in-frame clones only, minus some. V and J calls and clone size follow that table, whereas D and trimming were derived from the DNA. The sample contains around 60,000 clones, around four fifths of which appear only once. The V end lost 1 base, the J end lost 4 bases, and 4 bases lay between the germline ends. Germline V gives CDR1 SGHDN, CDR2 FVKESK. The CDR3 covers 12 residues. This clone was picked up one time. The rearrangement joins TRBV14 to TRBJ2-5; D gene uncertain. What was sequenced was peripheral blood. The clonotype originates from a man aged 65-85 years with acute or convalescent COVID-19. The CDR3 sequence: CASSQGLETQYF. CDR3 coding DNA: TGTGCCAGCAGCCAAGGTCTAGAGACCCAGTACTTC.